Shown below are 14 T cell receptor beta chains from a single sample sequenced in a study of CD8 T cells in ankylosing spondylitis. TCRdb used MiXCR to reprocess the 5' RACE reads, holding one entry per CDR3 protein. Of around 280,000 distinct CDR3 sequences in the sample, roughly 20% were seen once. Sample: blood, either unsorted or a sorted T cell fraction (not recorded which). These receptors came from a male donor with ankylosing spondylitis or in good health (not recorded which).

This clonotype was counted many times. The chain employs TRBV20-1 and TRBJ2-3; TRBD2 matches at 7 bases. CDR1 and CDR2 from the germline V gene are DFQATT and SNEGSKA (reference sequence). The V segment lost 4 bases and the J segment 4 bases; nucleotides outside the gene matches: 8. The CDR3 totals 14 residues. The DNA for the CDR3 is TGCAGTGCTATGCGGGGGTCGGGAGCAGATACGCAGTATTTT. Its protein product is CSAMRGSGADTQYF.

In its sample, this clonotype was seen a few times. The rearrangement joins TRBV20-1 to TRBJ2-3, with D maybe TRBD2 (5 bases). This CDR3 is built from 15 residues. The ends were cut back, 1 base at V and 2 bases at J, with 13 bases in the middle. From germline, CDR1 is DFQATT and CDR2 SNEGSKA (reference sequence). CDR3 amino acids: CSARGDRGVTDTQYF. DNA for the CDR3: TGCAGTGCTAGAGGTGATCGGGGTGTCACAGATACGCAGTATTTT.

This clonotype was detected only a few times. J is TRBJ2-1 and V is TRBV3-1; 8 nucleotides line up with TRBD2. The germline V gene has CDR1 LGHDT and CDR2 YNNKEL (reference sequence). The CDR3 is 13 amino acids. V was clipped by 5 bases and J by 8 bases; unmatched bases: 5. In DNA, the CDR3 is TGTGCCAGCAGCGGACTAGCTGGGCATGAGCAGTTCTTC. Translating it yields CASSGLAGHEQFF.

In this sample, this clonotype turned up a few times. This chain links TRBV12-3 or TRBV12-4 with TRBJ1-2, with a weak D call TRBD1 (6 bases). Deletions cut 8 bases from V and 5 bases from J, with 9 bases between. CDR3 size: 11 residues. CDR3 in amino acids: CASGDNYGYTF. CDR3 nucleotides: TGTGCCAGCGGGGACAATTATGGCTACACCTTC.

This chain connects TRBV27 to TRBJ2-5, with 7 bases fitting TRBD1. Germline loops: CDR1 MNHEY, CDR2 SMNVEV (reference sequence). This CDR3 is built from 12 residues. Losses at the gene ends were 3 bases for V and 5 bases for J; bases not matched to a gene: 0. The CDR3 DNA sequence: TGTGCCAGCAGTTTCAGGGGGGAGACCCAGTACTTC. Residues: CASSFRGETQYF.

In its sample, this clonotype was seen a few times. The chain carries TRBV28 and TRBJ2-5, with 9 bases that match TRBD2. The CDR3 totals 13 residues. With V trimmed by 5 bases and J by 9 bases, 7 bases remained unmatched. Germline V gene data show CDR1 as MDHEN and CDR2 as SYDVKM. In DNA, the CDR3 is TGTGCCAGCAGTCTTAGCGGGAGTTGGTCCCAGTACTTC. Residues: CASSLSGSWSQYF.

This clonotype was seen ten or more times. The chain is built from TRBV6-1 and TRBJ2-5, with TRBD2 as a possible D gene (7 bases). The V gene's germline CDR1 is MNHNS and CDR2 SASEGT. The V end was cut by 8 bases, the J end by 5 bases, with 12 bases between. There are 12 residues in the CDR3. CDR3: CASGGGWETQYF. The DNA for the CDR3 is TGTGCCAGCGGCGGGGGCTGGGAGACCCAGTACTTC.

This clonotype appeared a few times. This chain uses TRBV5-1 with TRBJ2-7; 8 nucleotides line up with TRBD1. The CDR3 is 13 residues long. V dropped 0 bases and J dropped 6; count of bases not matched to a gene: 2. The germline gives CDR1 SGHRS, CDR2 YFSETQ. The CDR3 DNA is TGCGCCAGCAGCTTGGGACAGGGGTTCGAGCAGTACGTC. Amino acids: CASSLGQGFEQYV.

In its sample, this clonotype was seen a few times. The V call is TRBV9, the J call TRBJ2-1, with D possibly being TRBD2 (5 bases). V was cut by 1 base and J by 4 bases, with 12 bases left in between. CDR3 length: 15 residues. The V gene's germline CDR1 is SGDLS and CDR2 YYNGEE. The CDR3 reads CASSVSTGIYNEQFF. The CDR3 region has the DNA TGTGCCAGCAGCGTATCAACGGGGATATACAATGAGCAGTTCTTC. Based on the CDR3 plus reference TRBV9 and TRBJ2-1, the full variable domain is DSGVTQTPKHLITATGQRVTLRCSPRSGDLSVYWYQQSLDQGLQFLIQYYNGEERAKGNILERFSAQQFPDLHSELNLSSLELGDSALYFCASSVSTGIYNEQFFGPGTRLTVL.

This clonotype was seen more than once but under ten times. Here the CDR3 reads CSARGVLAGGAYEQYV. The CDR3 coding sequence is TGCAGTGCTAGAGGCGTACTAGCGGGGGGAGCCTACGAGCAGTACGTC. This chain uses TRBV20-1 with TRBJ2-7; 12 bases are shared with TRBD2. The CDR3 contains 16 residues. The junction had 6 bases not matched to a gene; V was cut back by 1 base and J by 2 bases. Germline V gene lookup returns CDR1 DFQATT and CDR2 SNEGSKA (reference sequence).

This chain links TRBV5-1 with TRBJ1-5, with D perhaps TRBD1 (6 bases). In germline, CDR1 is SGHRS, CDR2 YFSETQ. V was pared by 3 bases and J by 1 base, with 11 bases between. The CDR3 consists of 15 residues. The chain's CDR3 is CASSYGGGSNQPQHF. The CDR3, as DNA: TGCGCCAGCAGCTATGGAGGGGGGAGCAATCAGCCCCAGCATTTT.

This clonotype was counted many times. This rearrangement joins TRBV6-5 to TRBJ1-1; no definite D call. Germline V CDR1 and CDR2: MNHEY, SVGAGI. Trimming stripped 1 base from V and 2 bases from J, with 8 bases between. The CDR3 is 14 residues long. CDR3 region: CASSYLPGNTEAFF. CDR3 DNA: TGTGCCAGCAGTTACTTACCGGGAAACACTGAAGCTTTCTTT.

The CDR3 here is CASRLGVLYEQYV. CDR3 sequence (DNA): TGTGCAAGTCGCTTAGGAGTCCTCTACGAGCAGTACGTC. The chain links TRBV12-2 to TRBJ2-7. TRBV12-2 has pseudogene status. This CDR3 spans 13 amino acids.

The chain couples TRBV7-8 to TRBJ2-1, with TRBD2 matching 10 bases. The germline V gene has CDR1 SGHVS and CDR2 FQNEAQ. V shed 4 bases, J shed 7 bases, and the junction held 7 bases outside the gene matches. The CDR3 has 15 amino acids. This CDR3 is CASSYPGLARNEQFF. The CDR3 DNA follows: TGTGCCAGCAGCTACCCGGGACTAGCGAGAAATGAGCAGTTCTTC.